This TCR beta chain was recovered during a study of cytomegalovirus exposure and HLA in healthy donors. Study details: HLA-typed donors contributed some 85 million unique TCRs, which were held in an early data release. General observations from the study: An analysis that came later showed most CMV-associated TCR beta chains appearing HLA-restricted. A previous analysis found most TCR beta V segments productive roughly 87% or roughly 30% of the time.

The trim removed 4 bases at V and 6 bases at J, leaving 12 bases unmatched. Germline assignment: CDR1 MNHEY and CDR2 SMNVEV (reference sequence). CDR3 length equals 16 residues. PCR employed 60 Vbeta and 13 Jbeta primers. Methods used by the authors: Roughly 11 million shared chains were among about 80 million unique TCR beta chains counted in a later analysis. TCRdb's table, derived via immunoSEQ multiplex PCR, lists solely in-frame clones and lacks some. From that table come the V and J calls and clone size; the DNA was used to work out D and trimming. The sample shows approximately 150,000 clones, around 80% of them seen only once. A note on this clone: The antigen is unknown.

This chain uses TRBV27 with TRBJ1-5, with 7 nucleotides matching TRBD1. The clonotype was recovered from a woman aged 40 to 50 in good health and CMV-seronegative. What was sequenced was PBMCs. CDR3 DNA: TGTGCCAGCAGTTCAGAGAGCACAGGGGTAGGTCAGCCCCAGCATTTT. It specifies CASSSESTGVGQPQHF.